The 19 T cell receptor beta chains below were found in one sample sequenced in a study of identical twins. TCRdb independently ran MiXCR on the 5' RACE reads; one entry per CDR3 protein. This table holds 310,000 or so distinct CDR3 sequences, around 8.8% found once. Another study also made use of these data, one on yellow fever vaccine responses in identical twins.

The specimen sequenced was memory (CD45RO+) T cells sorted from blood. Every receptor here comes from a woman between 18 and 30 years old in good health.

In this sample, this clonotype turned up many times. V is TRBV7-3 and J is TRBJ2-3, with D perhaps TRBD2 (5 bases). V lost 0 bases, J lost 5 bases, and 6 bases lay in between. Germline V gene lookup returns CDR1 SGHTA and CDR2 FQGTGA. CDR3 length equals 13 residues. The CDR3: CASSLTAGDTQYF. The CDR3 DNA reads TGTGCCAGCAGCTTAACGGCGGGAGATACGCAGTATTTT.

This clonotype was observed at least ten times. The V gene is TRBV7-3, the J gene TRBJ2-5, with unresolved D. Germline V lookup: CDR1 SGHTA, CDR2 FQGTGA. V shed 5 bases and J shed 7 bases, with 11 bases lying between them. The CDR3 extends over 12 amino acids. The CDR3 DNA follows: TGTGCCAGCAGCACCACTATGGGGACCCAGTACTTC. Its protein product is CASSTTMGTQYF.

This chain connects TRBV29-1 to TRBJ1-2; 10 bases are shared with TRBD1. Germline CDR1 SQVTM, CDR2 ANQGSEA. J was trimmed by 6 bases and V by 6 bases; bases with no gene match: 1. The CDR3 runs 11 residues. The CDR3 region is CSVGQGNGYTF. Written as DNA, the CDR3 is TGCAGCGTGGGACAGGGGAATGGCTACACCTTC.

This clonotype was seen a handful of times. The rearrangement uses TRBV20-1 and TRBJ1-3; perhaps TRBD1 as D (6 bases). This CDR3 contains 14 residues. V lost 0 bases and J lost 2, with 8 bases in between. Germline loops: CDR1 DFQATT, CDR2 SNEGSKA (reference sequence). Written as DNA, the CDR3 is TGCAGTGCTAGAGAGAGGGGGACTGGAAACACCATATATTTT. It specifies CSARERGTGNTIYF.

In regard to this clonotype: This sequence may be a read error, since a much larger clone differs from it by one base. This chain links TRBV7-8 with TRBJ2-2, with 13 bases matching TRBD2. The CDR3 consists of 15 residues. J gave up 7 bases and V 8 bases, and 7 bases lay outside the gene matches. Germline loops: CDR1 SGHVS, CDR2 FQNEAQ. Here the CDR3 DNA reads TGTGCCAGCGGCCGGGGACTAGCGGGGATCGGGGAGCTGTTTTTT. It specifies CASGRGLAGIGELFF.

In DNA, the CDR3 is TGTGCCAGTAAAACGATGAGCTCCTACAATGAGCAGTTCTTC. Translation gives CASKTMSSYNEQFF. The J gene is TRBJ2-1, the V gene TRBV19, with no clear D. CDR3 length: 14 residues. With 7 bases removed from V and 0 bases from J, the gap between germline ends came to 10 bases. Germline V gene sequence: CDR1 LNHDA, CDR2 SQIVND (reference sequence).

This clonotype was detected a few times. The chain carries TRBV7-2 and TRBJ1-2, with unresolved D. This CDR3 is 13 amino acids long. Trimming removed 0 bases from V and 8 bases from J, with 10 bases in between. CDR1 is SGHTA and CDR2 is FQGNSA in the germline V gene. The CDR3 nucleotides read TGTGCCAGCAGCTTAGCGGGCCTTCTAGGCTACACCTTC. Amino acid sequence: CASSLAGLLGYTF.

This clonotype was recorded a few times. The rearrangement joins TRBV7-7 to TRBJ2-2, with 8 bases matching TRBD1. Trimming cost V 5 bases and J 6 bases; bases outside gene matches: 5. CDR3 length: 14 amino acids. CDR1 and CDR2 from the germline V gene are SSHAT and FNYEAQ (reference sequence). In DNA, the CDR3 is TGTGCCAGCAGCAAACACAGGGGGGCCGGGGAGCTGTTTTTT. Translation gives CASSKHRGAGELFF.

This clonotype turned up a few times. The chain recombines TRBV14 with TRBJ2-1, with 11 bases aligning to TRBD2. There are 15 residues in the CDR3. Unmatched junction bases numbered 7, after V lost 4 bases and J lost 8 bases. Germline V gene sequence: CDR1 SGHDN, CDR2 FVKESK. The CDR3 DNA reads TGTGCCAGCAGCCGCCTAGCGGGGGGTTCCCATGAGCAGTTCTTC. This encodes CASSRLAGGSHEQFF.

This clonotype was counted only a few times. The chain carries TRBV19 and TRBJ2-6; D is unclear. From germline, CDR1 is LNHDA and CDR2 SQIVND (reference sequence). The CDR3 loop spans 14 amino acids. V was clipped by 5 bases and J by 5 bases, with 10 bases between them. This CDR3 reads CASSGRGWANVLTF. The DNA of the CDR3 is TGTGCCAGTAGTGGCCGAGGCTGGGCCAACGTCCTGACTTTC.

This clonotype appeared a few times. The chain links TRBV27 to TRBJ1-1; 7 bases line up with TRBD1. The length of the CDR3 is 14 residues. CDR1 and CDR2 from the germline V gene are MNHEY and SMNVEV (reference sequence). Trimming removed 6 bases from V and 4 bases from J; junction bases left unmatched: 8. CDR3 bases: TGTGCCAGCAGGGAGACAGGGATGGCCACTGAAGCTTTCTTT. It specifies CASRETGMATEAFF.

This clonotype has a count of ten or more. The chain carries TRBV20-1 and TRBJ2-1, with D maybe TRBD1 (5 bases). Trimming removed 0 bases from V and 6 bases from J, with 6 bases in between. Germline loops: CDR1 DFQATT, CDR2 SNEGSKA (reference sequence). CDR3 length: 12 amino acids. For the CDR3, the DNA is TGCAGTGCTAGAGAGACAGTCAATGAGCAGTTCTTC. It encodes CSARETVNEQFF.

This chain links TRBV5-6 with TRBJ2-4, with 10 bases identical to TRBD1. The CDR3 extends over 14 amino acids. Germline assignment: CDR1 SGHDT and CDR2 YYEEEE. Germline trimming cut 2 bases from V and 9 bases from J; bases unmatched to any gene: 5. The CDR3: CASSLGQGGSIQYF. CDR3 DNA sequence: TGTGCCAGCAGCTTAGGACAGGGGGGTAGCATTCAGTACTTC.

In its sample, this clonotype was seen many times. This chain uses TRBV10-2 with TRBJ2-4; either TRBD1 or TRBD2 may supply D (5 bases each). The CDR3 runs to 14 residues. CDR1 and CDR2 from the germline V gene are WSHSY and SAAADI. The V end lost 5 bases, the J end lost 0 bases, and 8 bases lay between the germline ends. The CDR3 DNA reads TGCGCCAGCAGTATGGGGGTAGCCAAAAACATTCAGTACTTC. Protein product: CASSMGVAKNIQYF.

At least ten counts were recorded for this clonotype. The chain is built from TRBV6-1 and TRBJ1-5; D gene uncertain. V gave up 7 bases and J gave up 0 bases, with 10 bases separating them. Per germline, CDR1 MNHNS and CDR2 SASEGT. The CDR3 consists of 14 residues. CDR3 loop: CASKRKDSNQPQHF. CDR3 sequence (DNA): TGTGCCAGCAAACGGAAAGATAGCAATCAGCCCCAGCATTTT.

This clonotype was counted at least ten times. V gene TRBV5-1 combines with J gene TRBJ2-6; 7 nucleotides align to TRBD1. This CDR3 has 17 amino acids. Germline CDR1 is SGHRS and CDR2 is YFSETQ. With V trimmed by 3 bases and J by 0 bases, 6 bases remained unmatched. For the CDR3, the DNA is TGCGCCAGCAGCTCCCTAGGACAGGACTCTGGGGCCAACGTCCTGACTTTC. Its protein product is CASSSLGQDSGANVLTF. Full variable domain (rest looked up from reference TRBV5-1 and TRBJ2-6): KAGVTQTPRYLIKTRGQQVTLSCSPISGHRSVSWYQQTPGQGLQFLFEYFSETQRNKGNFPGRFSGRQFSNSRSEMNVSTLELGDSALYLCASSSLGQDSGANVLTFGAGSRLTVL.

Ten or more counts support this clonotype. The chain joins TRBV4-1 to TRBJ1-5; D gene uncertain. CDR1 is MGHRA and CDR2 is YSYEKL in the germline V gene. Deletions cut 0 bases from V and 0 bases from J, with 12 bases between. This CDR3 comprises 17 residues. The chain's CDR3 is CASSQDRVGYSNQPQHF. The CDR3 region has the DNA TGCGCCAGCAGCCAAGATAGGGTGGGGTATAGCAATCAGCCCCAGCATTTT.

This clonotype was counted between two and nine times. The CDR3 coding sequence is TGTGCCAGCAGCCTTTCGAGGGGACGCAATGAGCAGTTCTTC. Translating gives CASSLSRGRNEQFF. The chain uses TRBV2 and TRBJ2-1, with D perhaps assigned TRBD1 or TRBD2 (5 bases each). The length of the CDR3 is 14 residues. Germline V CDR1 and CDR2: SNHLY, FYNNEI. V was cut by 6 bases and J by 6 bases, with 15 bases left in between.

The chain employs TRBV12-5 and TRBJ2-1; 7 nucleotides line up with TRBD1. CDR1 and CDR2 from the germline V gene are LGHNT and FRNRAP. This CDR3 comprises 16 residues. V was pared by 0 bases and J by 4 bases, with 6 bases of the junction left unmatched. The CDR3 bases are TGTGCTAGTGGTTTGGTACTGGGCAGGGGGTACAATGAGCAGTTCTTC. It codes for CASGLVLGRGYNEQFF.